This T cell receptor beta chain was recorded in a study of glioma-infiltrating T cells. Per germline, CDR1 SEHNR and CDR2 FQNEAQ (reference sequence). The CDR3 is made up of 15 amino acids. Comments on this clonotype: Its antigen remains unidentified. Compared with germline, one end of the junction differs, possibly owing to a read error.

Using RNA template, CDR3s of TCR alpha and beta were amplified with iRepertoire arm-PCR. Each CDR3 protein gets one entry after TCRdb re-called the multiplex PCR reads with MiXCR. Here the sample spans around 350,000 distinct CDR3 sequences, roughly 41% being singletons. The study's findings and limits: Patients with low tissue-blood divergence carried a signature set of shared blood CDR3 motifs.

The sequencing input was glioma tissue, nonneoplastic brain tissue, or PBMCs (not recorded which). This chain connects TRBV7-9 to TRBJ2-1, with 8 nucleotides matching TRBD2. The receptor was derived from a human donor with low-grade glioma or glioblastoma, undergoing nonglioma brain surgery, or in good health (not recorded which). CDR3 DNA sequence: TGTTCCAGCAGCCTAAGGATTAGCGGGGACAATGAGCAGTTCTTC. Encoded protein: CSSSLRISGDNEQFF. The whole variable domain, filled in from reference TRBV7-9 and TRBJ2-1, reads DTGVSQNPRHKITKRGQNVTFRCDPISEHNRLYWYRQTLGQGPEFLTYFQNEAQLEKSRLLSDRFSAERPKGSFSTLEIQRTEQGDSAMYLCSSSLRISGDNEQFFGPGTRLTVL.